The 26 T cell receptor beta chains reported below all come from one sample, sequenced in a study of shared clonotypes between healthy human individuals. The protocol was immunoSEQ multiplex PCR, while the TCRdb copy is restricted to in-frame clones and leaves out a portion. The sample includes some 900,000 clones, approximately 76% of them seen just once. Sequenced input: memory CD4+ T cells sorted from blood. Sample subset: CD45RA-negative fraction. The receptor set was obtained from a man between 18 and 35 years old in good health.

DNA of the CDR3: TGTGCCAGCAGCCAAATACGCTGGGATAGCAATCAGCCCCAGCATTTT. Encoded protein: CASSQIRWDSNQPQHF. The chain is built from TRBV7-2 and TRBJ1-5, with D unresolved. V shed 5 bases and J shed 0 bases, with 14 bases lying between them. CDR3 length: 16 amino acids. Germline CDR1 is SGHTA and CDR2 is FQGNSA.

The chain recombines TRBV6-6 with TRBJ2-1; D is perhaps TRBD1 or TRBD2 (6 bases each). V was shortened by 10 bases and J by 8 bases, with 21 bases between the two germline ends. CDR3 length equals 14 residues. Germline V lookup: CDR1 MNHNY, CDR2 SVGAGI (reference sequence). The CDR3 protein is CATRLRGEGDEQFF. Here the CDR3 DNA reads TGTGCCACCAGATTAAGGGGGGAAGGCGATGAGCAGTTCTTC.

In this sample, this clone turned up a few times. The CDR3 DNA reads TGTGCCAGCAGTGAAGCGCTTGTCAGGACAGGGGGCGGTCAGCCCCAGCATTTT. Protein: CASSEALVRTGGGQPQHF. V usage is TRBV6-1 and J usage is TRBJ1-5, with 11 bases that match TRBD1. The CDR3 is 18 amino acids. V was pared by 0 bases and J by 6 bases, with 10 bases of the junction left unmatched. The germline V gene encodes CDR1 MNHNS and CDR2 SASEGT.

The chain uses TRBV19 and TRBJ1-5; tentatively, D is TRBD1 (5 bases). The ends were cut back, 10 bases at V and 1 base at J, with 17 bases in the middle. Looked up from germline, CDR1 is LNHDA and CDR2 is SQIVND (reference sequence). The CDR3 totals 15 residues. The CDR3 loop reads CATTSTAVSNQPQHF. Written as DNA, the CDR3 is TGTGCCACGACCTCGACAGCAGTCAGCAATCAGCCCCAGCATTTT.

The chain joins TRBV2 to TRBJ2-4; no firm D call. CDR1 and CDR2 (germline): SNHLY, FYNNEI. V shed 4 bases and J shed 4 bases, with 5 bases lying between them. This CDR3 has 12 amino acids. The CDR3 region has the DNA TGTGCCAGCAGTGGTGGTAAAAACATTCAGTACTTC. As protein: CASSGGKNIQYF. Complete variable domain (other parts from reference TRBV2 and TRBJ2-4): EPEVTQTPSHQVTQMGQEVILRCVPISNHLYFYWYRQILGQKVEFLVSFYNNEISEKSEIFDDQFSVERPDGSNFTLKIRSTKLEDSAMYFCASSGGKNIQYFGAGTRLSVL.

At least ten counts were recorded for this clone. At one end the junction does not follow the germline gene, possibly because of a read error. This chain joins TRBV7-7 and TRBJ2-2, with unresolved D. The CDR3 has 14 amino acids. Germline V gives CDR1 SSHAT, CDR2 FNYEAQ (reference sequence). The CDR3 DNA is TGTGCTAGCAGCTTAACCAAGAACACCGGGGAGCTGTTTTTT. This encodes CASSLTKNTGELFF.

This chain's CDR3 is CSVEGGYTF. As DNA, the CDR3 is TGCAGCGTTGAGGGGGGCTACACCTTC. The V call is TRBV29-1, the J call TRBJ1-2; D gene uncertain. CDR1 is SQVTM, CDR2 ANQGSEA, per germline. This CDR3 has 9 amino acids. The V end was cut by 3 bases, the J end by 8 bases, with 4 bases between.

The chain carries TRBV19 and TRBJ2-2; TRBD2 agrees at 12 bases. J lost 4 bases, V lost 4 bases, and 1 base had no gene match. CDR1 and CDR2 (germline): LNHDA, SQIVND (reference sequence). CDR3 length: 15 residues. CDR3 amino acids: CASSTSGRVTGELFF. The CDR3 nucleotides are TGTGCCAGTAGTACTAGCGGGAGGGTCACCGGGGAGCTGTTTTTT.

This sequence joins TRBV30 and TRBJ2-6; D might be TRBD1 (5 bases). The CDR3 consists of 16 residues. V lost 0 bases and J lost 2, with 11 bases in between. The germline V gene has CDR1 GTSNPN and CDR2 SVGIG (reference sequence). CDR3 in DNA: TGTGCCTGGAGTGTATCTATAGGGGCTGGGGCCAACGTCCTGACTTTC. Its protein is CAWSVSIGAGANVLTF.

The genes are TRBV18 and TRBJ1-2; TRBD1 matches 12 bases. Germline V gene lookup returns CDR1 KGHSH and CDR2 LQKENI. The trim removed 2 bases at V and 6 bases at J, leaving 4 bases unmatched. This CDR3 contains 15 residues. CDR3 coding DNA: TGTGCCAGCTCACCAACCGGGACAGGGGGCAATGGCTACACCTTC. Its protein is CASSPTGTGGNGYTF.

The chain combines TRBV6-1 with TRBJ1-4; 7 bases fit TRBD1. The V and J ends lost 5 bases and 2 bases, in that order; junction bases with no gene match: 2. CDR1 is MNHNS, CDR2 SASEGT, per germline. This CDR3 spans 14 amino acids. The CDR3 loop is CASSTGDTNEKLFF. For the CDR3, the DNA is TGTGCCAGCAGTACAGGGGACACTAATGAAAAACTGTTTTTT.

The rearrangement uses TRBV6-5 and TRBJ2-1; 9 nucleotides align to TRBD2. This CDR3 contains 14 residues. The trim removed 5 bases at V and 6 bases at J, leaving 5 bases unmatched. CDR1 is MNHEY and CDR2 is SVGAGI in the germline V gene. The CDR3: CASSIAGAGNEQFF. DNA for the CDR3: TGTGCCAGCAGTATAGCGGGAGCCGGCAATGAGCAGTTCTTC.

The J gene is TRBJ1-6, the V gene TRBV14; TRBD1 aligns across 7 bases. The CDR3 has 17 residues. Per germline, CDR1 SGHDN and CDR2 FVKESK. V shed 5 bases and J 4 bases; nucleotides not matched to a gene: 11. In DNA, the CDR3 is TGTGCCAGCAGCGCCCGGACAGGAACTCCTTATAATTCACCCCTCCACTTT. It is translated as CASSARTGTPYNSPLHF.

The chain couples TRBV19 to TRBJ2-1; 13 bases agree with TRBD2. The CDR3 has 15 residues. The germline CDR1 and CDR2 sequences are LNHDA and SQIVND (reference sequence). Trimming removed 4 bases from V and 5 bases from J; junction bases left unmatched: 2. The CDR3 spells CASSTGTSGDNEQFF. CDR3 bases: TGTGCCAGTAGTACGGGGACTAGCGGGGACAATGAGCAGTTCTTC.

The chain recombines TRBV6-4 with TRBJ2-3, with TRBD2 identical over 14 bases. The J segment lost 6 bases and the V segment lost 5 bases, leaving 4 bases of the junction unmatched. CDR1 is MRHNA and CDR2 is SNTAGT in the germline V gene. The CDR3 loop spans 15 amino acids. CDR3 sequence reads: CASSRLAGGLDTQYF. In DNA form, the CDR3 reads TGTGCCAGCAGTAGACTAGCGGGAGGGTTGGATACGCAGTATTTT.

The CDR3 loop reads CASSLGGTGSSYNEQFF. The CDR3 DNA reads TGTGCCAGCAGTTTAGGCGGGACAGGGAGCTCCTACAATGAGCAGTTCTTC. The V call is TRBV28, the J call TRBJ2-1, with 9 positions matching TRBD1. The CDR3 sequence is 17 residues long. CDR1 and CDR2 from the germline V gene are MDHEN and SYDVKM. With V trimmed by 2 bases and J by 0 bases, 5 bases remained unmatched. Complete variable domain (other parts from reference TRBV28 and TRBJ2-1): DVKVTQSSRYLVKRTGEKVFLECVQDMDHENMFWYRQDPGLGLRLIYFSYDVKMKEKGDIPEGYSVSREKKERFSLILESASTNQTSMYLCASSLGGTGSSYNEQFFGPGTRLTVL.

CDR3 DNA sequence: TGTGCCTGGAGTGGCGGGAACCTTGTAACAGGGAGGTACGAGCAGTACTTC. Translated, it gives CAWSGGNLVTGRYEQYF. The chain carries TRBV30 and TRBJ2-7; D could derive from TRBD1 or TRBD2 (6 bases each). V was clipped by 1 base and J by 4 bases, with 23 bases between them. The CDR3 runs to 17 residues. Germline CDR1 GTSNPN, CDR2 SVGIG (reference sequence).

This rearrangement joins TRBV5-8 to TRBJ2-1; TRBD1 aligns across 8 bases. This CDR3 has 17 residues. J was trimmed by 0 bases and V by 1 base; bases with no gene match: 6. Germline CDR1 is SGHTS and CDR2 is YDEGEE. The CDR3: CASSLKQGAVSYNEQFF. CDR3 nucleotides: TGTGCCAGCAGCTTGAAGCAGGGGGCCGTCTCCTACAATGAGCAGTTCTTC.

The CDR3 reads CASSLSGGADTQYF. The CDR3 nucleotides read TGTGCCAGCAGCTTAAGCGGGGGGGCAGATACGCAGTATTTT. The chain joins TRBV7-9 to TRBJ2-3; 10 bases match TRBD2. The CDR3 covers 14 residues. Germline values: CDR1 SEHNR, CDR2 FQNEAQ (reference sequence). With 2 bases clipped from V and 4 bases from J, the junction kept 0 bases outside the gene matches.

On this clone: Sequence at one end of the junction differs from germline and may be a read error. The genes are TRBV2 and TRBJ2-3, with unresolved D. This CDR3 has 13 residues. The germline CDR1 and CDR2 sequences are SNHLY and FYNNEI. The CDR3 region is CASSEGLISTQYF. CDR3 nucleotide sequence: TGTGCCAGCAGCGAAGGCTTAATTAGTACGCAGTATTTT.

This clone was seen at least ten times. This sequence joins TRBV5-4 and TRBJ2-5; tentatively, D is TRBD2 (5 bases). The V end lost 7 bases, the J end lost 2 bases, and 12 bases lay between the germline ends. The CDR3 is 13 residues long. In germline, CDR1 is SGHNT, CDR2 YYREEE (reference sequence). The CDR3 DNA sequence: TGTGCCAGCGGTCGGGATAGGCAAGAGACCCAGTACTTC. Translation: CASGRDRQETQYF.

The rearrangement links TRBV28 to TRBJ2-7, with 7 bases aligning to TRBD1. The trim removed 5 bases at V and 6 bases at J, leaving 4 bases unmatched. This CDR3 region has 12 residues. Per the germline V gene, CDR1 is MDHEN and CDR2 is SYDVKM. The CDR3 nucleotides read TGTGCCAGCAGTAGAGACAGGGCCGAGCAGTACTTC. It yields the protein CASSRDRAEQYF.

There are a few counts of this clone. The chain joins TRBV27 to TRBJ2-7, with 9 bases fitting TRBD2. Germline V gene sequence: CDR1 MNHEY, CDR2 SMNVEV (reference sequence). The length of the CDR3 is 15 residues. J lost 4 bases, V lost 3 bases, and 7 bases had no gene match. CDR3 nucleotide sequence: TGTGCCAGCAGTTTCCGCGGGGGGGCCGGGTACGAGCAGTACTTC. This sequence encodes CASSFRGGAGYEQYF.

The chain uses TRBV7-2 and TRBJ2-1; a possible D gene is TRBD1 (6 bases). There are 15 residues in the CDR3. Germline V lookup: CDR1 SGHTA, CDR2 FQGNSA. V was trimmed by 7 bases and J by 0 bases, leaving 13 bases between them. CDR3 coding DNA: TGTGCCAGCACCGAGTCACAGGGCTCCTACAATGAGCAGTTCTTC. This sequence encodes CASTESQGSYNEQFF.

This clone occurred many times. The V gene is TRBV6-1, the J gene TRBJ1-5; D may be TRBD1 (6 bases). The CDR3 loop spans 14 amino acids. V was clipped by 8 bases and J by 7 bases, with 18 bases between them. CDR1 and CDR2 from the germline V gene are MNHNS and SASEGT. The CDR3 is CASSAGGLGQPQHF. DNA for the CDR3: TGTGCCAGCTCCGCCGGGGGGCTAGGGCAGCCCCAGCATTTT.

A note on this clone: Since a far larger clone is one base different, this is likely a read error. The chain is built from TRBV7-9 and TRBJ2-5; D is perhaps TRBD2 (6 bases). There are 17 residues in the CDR3. Germline values: CDR1 SEHNR, CDR2 FQNEAQ (reference sequence). V was cut by 1 base and J by 4 bases, with 19 bases left in between. CDR3 residues: CASSLDTLALSGETQYF. The CDR3, as DNA: TGTGCCAGCAGCTTAGATACACTAGCATTGAGCGGAGAGACCCAGTACTTC.